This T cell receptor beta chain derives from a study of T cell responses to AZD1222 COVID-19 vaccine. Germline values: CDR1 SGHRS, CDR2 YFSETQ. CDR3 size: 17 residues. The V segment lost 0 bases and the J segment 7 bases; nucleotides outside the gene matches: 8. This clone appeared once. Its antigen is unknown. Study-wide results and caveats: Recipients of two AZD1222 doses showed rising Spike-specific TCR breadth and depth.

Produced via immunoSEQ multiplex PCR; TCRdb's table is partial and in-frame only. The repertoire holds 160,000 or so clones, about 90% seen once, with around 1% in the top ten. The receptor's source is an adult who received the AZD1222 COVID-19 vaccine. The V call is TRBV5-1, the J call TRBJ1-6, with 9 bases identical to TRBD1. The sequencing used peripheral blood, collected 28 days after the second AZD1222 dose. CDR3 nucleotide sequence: TGCGCCAGCAGCTTGGCCACCGGACAGGGGCTGAATTCACCCCTCCACTTT. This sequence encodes CASSLATGQGLNSPLHF.